This is a list of T cell receptor beta chains from one sample in a study of cytomegalovirus exposure and HLA in healthy donors. Sequencing used immunoSEQ multiplex PCR; TCRdb keeps in-frame clones, though not all of them. This sample has 180,000 or so clones; 80% occur once, and the top ten carry around 1.4%. Sequencing was carried out using PBMCs. These receptors originate from a girl aged 5-17 years in good health and CMV-seropositive. Both conserved end residues are part of each CDR3.

v_call	j_call	cdr3_aa
TRBV9	TRBJ2-3	CASSATETQYF
TRBV10-2	TRBJ1-3	CASSHRGDSGNTIYF
TRBV6-1	TRBJ2-5	CASSGLAGGPETQYF
TRBV5-6	TRBJ2-7	CASSFPGQANYEQYF
TRBV12-1	TRBJ2-2	CASLGSGRTGELFF
TRBV5-1	TRBJ2-5	CASSRGAGETQYF
TRBV7-9	TRBJ1-1	CASSLVGGNTEDFF
TRBV6-5	TRBJ2-7	CASSYADKTYEQYF
TRBV12-5	TRBJ2-7	CASGWSGYEQYF
TRBV25-1	TRBJ2-1	CASSEMGGTSGREQFF
TRBV7-2	TRBJ2-1	CASSQGLAGSNEQFF
TRBV19	TRBJ2-1	CASSILGTGRDEQFF
TRBV4-3	TRBJ2-1	CASSQEPSGGGNEQFF
TRBV2	TRBJ1-5	CASRRPGTGGNQPQHF
TRBV5-1	TRBJ2-1	CASSSLPGGDNEQFF
TRBV10-3	TRBJ1-3	CAISDEARSGNTIYF
TRBV5-6	TRBJ1-1	CASSLMGGMNTEAFF
TRBV9	TRBJ2-1	CASSVAGSSSYNEQFF
TRBV6-5	TRBJ2-7	CASTPGQEYEQYF
TRBV4-1	TRBJ2-3	CASSHGRGQDTQYF
TRBV5-1	TRBJ1-1	CASSAGQGATEAFF
TRBV12-5	TRBJ2-7	CASAGFSSYEQYF
TRBV27	TRBJ2-5	CASSYKRGETQYF
TRBV25-1	TRBJ1-1	CASSEWGTGYRDTEAFF
TRBV19	TRBJ2-7	CASSSRGTSGSLVPYEQYF
TRBV27	TRBJ1-2	CASSLYGVNGYTF
TRBV7-9	TRBJ2-7	CASRPMFGTRWDEQYF
TRBV29-1	TRBJ1-6	CTLMGTLSSYNSPLHF
TRBV9	TRBJ2-5	CASSVGGQGETQYF
TRBV30	TRBJ2-1	CASHYGYNEQFF
TRBV7-9	TRBJ1-1	CASSHGQGNTEAFF
TRBV7-9	TRBJ2-7	CASSLASTAQGEQYF
TRBV9	TRBJ2-3	CASSVSTFSTDTQYF
TRBV11-3	TRBJ2-1	CASSLNKRVSDNEQFF
TRBV6-4	TRBJ2-7	CASSRNRGGEQYF
TRBV6-1	TRBJ1-5	CASYRRGVGNQPQHF
TRBV2	TRBJ1-5	CASSDPGRPQHF
TRBV27	TRBJ1-2	CASSLFTGGGDGYTF
TRBV4-2	TRBJ1-2	CASSQGTGPGYTF
TRBV4-2	TRBJ2-7	CASSQGLAGDEQYF
TRBV12-2	TRBJ2-6	CASRLATKFRLPLPRGGANVLTF
TRBV5-1	TRBJ2-7	CAGRAGTGDINGEQYF
TRBV28	TRBJ2-2	CASSLWGGDSGSGGELFF
TRBV2	TRBJ2-5	CASSEGSGTTVTQYF
TRBV2	TRBJ2-7	CASSDGSGSSYEQYF
TRBV30	TRBJ2-3	CAWSGTSAPGADTQYF
TRBV28	TRBJ1-5	CASSGGATNQPQHF
TRBV5-1	TRBJ2-7	CASSQTGTGGYEQYF
TRBV19	TRBJ1-2	CASSIDRGQSYGYTF
TRBV18	TRBJ2-7	CASSPTTSYEQYF
TRBV7-9	TRBJ2-5	CASSPAGGGETQYF
TRBV29-1	-	CSVWTSGSGFAGYEQYF
TRBV6-4	TRBJ2-3	CASSQLAGGTDTQYF
TRBV5-1	TRBJ1-2	CASSPGLEVDPNYGYTF
TRBV6-5	TRBJ2-3	CASSYSDRSTDTQYF
TRBV25-1	TRBJ2-2	CASPQGGRLNTGELFF
TRBV11-3	TRBJ2-3	CASSHTNTDTQYF